This T cell receptor beta chain was profiled in a study of cytomegalovirus exposure and HLA in healthy donors. The PCR contained 60 Vbeta and 13 Jbeta primers. Generated by immunoSEQ multiplex PCR, the TCRdb table keeps only in-frame clones and is missing some. The table shows 120,000 to 150,000 clones, with roughly 79% occurring only once. The specimen sequenced was PBMCs. This TCR was sampled from a male donor in good health and CMV-seronegative.

The CDR3 DNA follows: TGTGCCAGTAGTGCTTGGACAGGTCCCCAAGAGACCCAGTACTTC. Encoded protein: CASSAWTGPQETQYF. The chain combines TRBV19 with TRBJ2-5; 7 bases are shared with TRBD1. The length of the CDR3 is 15 residues. From germline, CDR1 is LNHDA and CDR2 SQIVND (reference sequence). The junction had 7 bases not matched to a gene; V was cut back by 5 bases and J by 1 base.